This T cell receptor beta chain was retrieved from a study of shared clonotypes between healthy human individuals. CDR1 and CDR2 from the germline V gene are SGHTA and FQGTGA. This CDR3 is 16 amino acids long. The V segment lost 5 bases and the J segment 3 bases; nucleotides outside the gene matches: 12. Profiling relied on immunoSEQ multiplex PCR, and the TCRdb table lists in-frame clones only, not all of them. The sample has more than 1 million clones; around three quarters are singletons. Sequencing was done on a sample of memory CD4+ T cells from PBMCs. Subset described: CD45RA-negative fraction. The gene calls are TRBV7-3 and TRBJ2-7; 8 bases are a match to TRBD2. The sequence was collected from a man between 18 and 35 years old in good health. Some clones in this sample may be carry-over from other donors' samples. The CDR3 DNA reads TGTGCCAGCAGCCTAGGTCCCACAACTAGCGGCTACGAGCAGTACTTC. Protein: CASSLGPTTSGYEQYF.